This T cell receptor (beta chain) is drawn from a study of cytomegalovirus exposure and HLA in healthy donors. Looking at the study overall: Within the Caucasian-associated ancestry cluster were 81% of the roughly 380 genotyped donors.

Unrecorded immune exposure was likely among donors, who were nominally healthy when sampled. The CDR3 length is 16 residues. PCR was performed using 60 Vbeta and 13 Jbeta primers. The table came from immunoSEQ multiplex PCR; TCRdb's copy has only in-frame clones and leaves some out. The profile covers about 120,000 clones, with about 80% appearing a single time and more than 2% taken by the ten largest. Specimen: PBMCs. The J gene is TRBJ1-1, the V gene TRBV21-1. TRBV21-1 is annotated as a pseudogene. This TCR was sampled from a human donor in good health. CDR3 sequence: CASSLRGGFGNTEAFF. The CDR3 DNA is TGTGCCAGCAGCCTCCGGGGGGGGTTTGGGAACACTGAAGCTTTCTTT.